These 18 T cell receptor beta chains came from one sample sequenced in a study of cytomegalovirus exposure and HLA in healthy donors. The PCR had 60 Vbeta and 13 Jbeta primers. Sequenced by immunoSEQ multiplex PCR; TCRdb stores in-frame clones only, minus some. The repertoire includes tens of thousands of clones, roughly 74% of them detected once, and about a fifth sits in the top ten. Input material: PBMCs. All receptors come from a woman aged 25-40 years in good health and CMV-seropositive.

The V and J genes are TRBV29-1 and TRBJ2-2; 11 nucleotides agree with TRBD1. The CDR3 has 12 amino acids. Germline V lookup: CDR1 SQVTM, CDR2 ANQGSEA. Trimming removed 6 bases from V and 7 bases from J; junction bases left unmatched: 1. CDR3 DNA sequence: TGCAGCGTGGGACAGGGGGTCGGGGAGCTGTTTTTT. The encoded protein is CSVGQGVGELFF.

V and J are TRBV2 and TRBJ1-1; D uncertain. The CDR3 extends over 13 amino acids. Germline values: CDR1 SNHLY, CDR2 FYNNEI. V shed 5 bases and J shed 2 bases, with 9 bases lying between them. CDR3 sequence reads: CASSRSPNTEAFF. The CDR3 DNA is TGTGCCAGCAGTAGGAGCCCCAACACTGAAGCTTTCTTT.

The rearrangement uses TRBV5-4 and TRBJ1-1; tentative D call: TRBD1 (6 bases). There are 14 residues in the CDR3. Trimming left V 2 bases short and J 1 base short, with 9 bases between. Germline values: CDR1 SGHNT, CDR2 YYREEE (reference sequence). The CDR3 loop reads CASSFPGANTEAFF. In nucleotides, the CDR3 is TGTGCCAGCAGCTTCCCAGGGGCGAACACTGAAGCTTTCTTT. The whole variable domain, filled in from reference TRBV5-4 and TRBJ1-1, reads ETGVTQSPTHLIKTRGQQVTLRCSSQSGHNTVSWYQQALGQGPQFIFQYYREEENGRGNFPPRFSGLQFPNYSSELNVNALELDDSALYLCASSFPGANTEAFFGQGTRLTVV.

The V and J genes are TRBV6-4 and TRBJ2-1, with 12 nucleotides matching TRBD2. The J segment lost 7 bases and the V segment lost 5 bases, leaving 6 bases of the junction unmatched. Germline CDR1 and CDR2: MRHNA and SNTAGT. CDR3 size: 15 residues. CDR3 nucleotide sequence: TGTGCCAGCAGTTATCTAGCGGGAGGGCCAAATGAGCAGTTCTTC. This sequence encodes CASSYLAGGPNEQFF.

The rearrangement links TRBV7-6 to TRBJ2-5, with 8 nucleotides matching TRBD1. V gave up 5 bases and J gave up 5 bases; unmatched junction bases: 7. The germline CDR1 and CDR2 sequences are SGHVS and FNYEAQ. The CDR3 is 14 residues long. The CDR3: CASSPTGGRETQYF. The CDR3 DNA is TGTGCCAGCAGCCCTACAGGGGGAAGGGAGACCCAGTACTTC.

This rearrangement joins TRBV20-1 to TRBJ2-1, with D perhaps matching TRBD1 (5 bases). Germline assignment: CDR1 DFQATT and CDR2 SNEGSKA (reference sequence). CDR3 length equals 11 residues. V lost 2 bases and J lost 8, with 7 bases in between. In DNA, the CDR3 is TGCAGTGCTAGACTAGGGGATGAGCAGTTCTTC. It codes for CSARLGDEQFF.

The chain combines TRBV30 with TRBJ2-7, with TRBD2 matching over 8 bases. Germline CDR1 GTSNPN, CDR2 SVGIG (reference sequence). This CDR3 has 14 residues. V shed 3 bases, J shed 6 bases, and the junction held 10 bases outside the gene matches. Here the CDR3 DNA reads TGTGCCTGGAGATCAAGCGGGAGTCTGGGCGAGCAGTACTTC. Protein product: CAWRSSGSLGEQYF.

The genes are TRBV30 and TRBJ2-2, with a possible D match to TRBD2 (6 bases). Per the germline V gene, CDR1 is GTSNPN and CDR2 is SVGIG (reference sequence). There are 16 residues in the CDR3. Trimming removed 4 bases from V and 3 bases from J, with 18 bases in between. The CDR3 here is CAWNYRGRMDTGELFF. The DNA for the CDR3 is TGTGCCTGGAACTATCGGGGGAGAATGGACACCGGGGAGCTGTTTTTT.

The chain employs TRBV5-1 and TRBJ1-1; possibly TRBD1 for D (6 bases). Germline V gene data show CDR1 as SGHRS and CDR2 as YFSETQ. V lost 1 base and J lost 1, with 8 bases in between. CDR3 length equals 14 residues. CDR3 nucleotide sequence: TGCGCCAGCAGCTTGCTGGGGGCGAACACTGAAGCTTTCTTT. Its protein product is CASSLLGANTEAFF.

This sequence joins TRBV28 and TRBJ1-2, with 11 bases aligning to TRBD1. The V and J ends lost 3 bases and 6 bases, in that order; junction bases with no gene match: 9. This CDR3 has 16 residues. Germline CDR1 is MDHEN and CDR2 is SYDVKM. Here the CDR3 reads CASSFFFGQGADGYTF. In nucleotides, the CDR3 is TGTGCCAGCAGTTTTTTTTTCGGACAGGGGGCCGATGGCTACACCTTC.

The rearrangement uses TRBV2 and TRBJ2-1; D is unresolved. V was trimmed by 1 base and J by 2 bases, leaving 9 bases between them. This CDR3 has 15 residues. Germline CDR1 is SNHLY and CDR2 is FYNNEI. The DNA for the CDR3 is TGTGCCAGCAGTGAAGGTGAGATCCCCTACAATGAGCAGTTCTTC. This codes for CASSEGEIPYNEQFF.

The sample holds a few counts of this clone. The genes are TRBV18 and TRBJ1-5, with no clear D. The V gene lost 3 bases and the J gene lost 4 bases, with 16 bases spanning the gap. This CDR3 region has 16 residues. CDR1 and CDR2 from the germline V gene are KGHSH and LQKENI. CDR3 sequence: CASSPNSPTRNQPQHF. The CDR3 DNA is TGTGCCAGCTCACCGAACAGTCCGACCCGGAATCAGCCCCAGCATTTT.

The chain uses TRBV6-5 and TRBJ2-1; 12 bases agree with TRBD2. The CDR3 length is 16 residues. With 2 bases clipped from V and 6 bases from J, the junction kept 5 bases outside the gene matches. The germline V gene has CDR1 MNHEY and CDR2 SVGAGI. The chain's CDR3 is CASSYTLAGGPNEQFF. For the CDR3, the DNA is TGTGCCAGCAGTTACACACTAGCGGGAGGCCCCAATGAGCAGTTCTTC.

The chain joins TRBV5-1 to TRBJ2-1; D is perhaps TRBD2 (5 bases). Germline CDR1 and CDR2: SGHRS and YFSETQ. V lost 4 bases and J 8 bases, leaving 16 bases between the germline ends. CDR3 length: 14 amino acids. The CDR3 sequence: CASSPGLDLYEQFF. CDR3 coding DNA: TGCGCCAGCAGCCCCGGACTGGACCTCTATGAGCAGTTCTTC.

This chain joins TRBV4-2 and TRBJ2-3; D remains unclear. Trimming removed 1 base at V and 4 bases at J, with 3 bases between. The length of the CDR3 is 12 residues. Germline V gene lookup returns CDR1 LGHNA and CDR2 YNFKEQ. The CDR3 DNA follows: TGTGCCAGCAGCCAAGGGCCAGATACGCAGTATTTT. Encoded protein: CASSQGPDTQYF.

This sequence joins TRBV28 and TRBJ1-4; D is perhaps TRBD1 (6 bases). The CDR3 sequence is 14 residues long. Germline V gene lookup returns CDR1 MDHEN and CDR2 SYDVKM. With 5 bases removed from V and 2 bases from J, the gap between germline ends came to 9 bases. CDR3 coding DNA: TGTGCCAGCAGTCGTACAGGGACTAATGAAAAACTGTTTTTT. It codes for CASSRTGTNEKLFF.

The V and J genes are TRBV10-1 and TRBJ2-3; D not resolved. Germline assignment: CDR1 WNHNN and CDR2 SYGVQD (reference sequence). This CDR3 contains 13 residues. The ends were cut back, 3 bases at V and 4 bases at J, with 8 bases in the middle. The CDR3 nucleotides are TGCGCCAGCAGTGAATTGGGCGCAGATACGCAGTATTTT. This codes for CASSELGADTQYF.

The chain couples TRBV6-1 to TRBJ2-1; the match to TRBD1 covers 8 bases. The CDR3 totals 14 residues. The J segment lost 2 bases and the V segment lost 6 bases, leaving 3 bases of the junction unmatched. CDR1 MNHNS and CDR2 SASEGT come from the germline V gene. The CDR3 DNA sequence: TGTGCCAGCAGGGACAGGGATGCCTACAATGAGCAGTTCTTC. This gives the protein CASRDRDAYNEQFF.